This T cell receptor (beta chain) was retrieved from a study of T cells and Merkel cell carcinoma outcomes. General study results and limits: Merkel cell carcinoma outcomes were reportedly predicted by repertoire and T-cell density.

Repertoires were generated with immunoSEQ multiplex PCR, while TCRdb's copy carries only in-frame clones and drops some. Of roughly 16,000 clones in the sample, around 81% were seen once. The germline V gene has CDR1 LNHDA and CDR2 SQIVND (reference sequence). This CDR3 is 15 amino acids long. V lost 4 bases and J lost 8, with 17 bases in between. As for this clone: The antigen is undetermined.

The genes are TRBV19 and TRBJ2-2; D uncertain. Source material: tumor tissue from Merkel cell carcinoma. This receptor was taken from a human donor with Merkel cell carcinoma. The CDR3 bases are TGTGCCAGTAGTAAACAAACCACCCTCGTAGGGGAGCTGTTTTTT. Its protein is CASSKQTTLVGELFF.